These 28 T cell receptor beta chains share one sample of origin, sequenced in a study of blood T cells in healthy people across ages. Alongside a J-beta primer mix, a sample-barcoded 5' primer served in a second PCR lasting roughly 6 to 11 cycles. A single record per CDR3 protein comes from TCRdb applying MiXCR to the 5' RACE reads. The sample records about 1.4 million distinct CDR3 sequences, 59% being singletons. Sample: blood. These receptors all come from a man in his late teens or twenties in good health.

This clonotype was detected a few times. The chain uses TRBV29-1 and TRBJ2-5, with 11 bases fitting TRBD2. The CDR3 has 14 residues. Germline V gene data show CDR1 as SQVTM and CDR2 as ANQGSEA. With 3 bases clipped from V and 5 bases from J, the junction kept 5 bases outside the gene matches. In DNA form, the CDR3 reads TGCAGCGTTGAGTTAGCGGGGGGGCTCGAGACCCAGTACTTC. It encodes CSVELAGGLETQYF.

The chain is built from TRBV4-3 and TRBJ2-7; TRBD1 aligns across 9 bases. The V and J ends lost 5 bases and 5 bases, in that order; junction bases with no gene match: 7. CDR3 length: 14 amino acids. Germline V lookup: CDR1 LGHNA, CDR2 YSLEER. Here the CDR3 reads CASSSRQGVDEQYF. CDR3 in DNA: TGCGCCAGCAGCTCGCGACAGGGGGTGGACGAGCAGTACTTC.

V and J are TRBV6-6 and TRBJ2-7; D gene ambiguous. Germline V gene sequence: CDR1 MNHNY, CDR2 SVGAGI (reference sequence). This CDR3 contains 14 residues. V lost 2 bases and J 1 base, leaving 9 bases between the germline ends. CDR3 in amino acids: CASSYEDGSYEQYF. The CDR3 bases are TGTGCCAGCAGTTACGAGGACGGATCCTACGAGCAGTACTTC.

The V gene is TRBV3-1, the J gene TRBJ2-4; no definite D call. The closer fit of TRBJ2-7 to the DNA end suggests the J call may be wrong. CDR3 length equals 15 residues. CDR1 LGHDT and CDR2 YNNKEL come from the germline V gene (reference sequence). CDR3 loop: CASSQPRVHSYEQYF. The CDR3 nucleotides read TGTGCCAGCAGCCAGCCAAGGGTCCACTCCTACGAGCAGTACTTC.

This clonotype was observed a handful of times. V is TRBV6-6 and J is TRBJ2-4; D gene unclear. The CDR3 totals 12 residues. Trimming shortened V by 3 bases and J by 8 bases, and 8 bases separated the two germline ends. Germline CDR1 MNHNY, CDR2 SVGAGI (reference sequence). DNA of the CDR3: TGTGCCAGCAGTTATCCACCCGACATTCAGTACTTC. This sequence encodes CASSYPPDIQYF.

This clonotype was detected only a few times. CDR3 in amino acids: CSVHETGADEQYF. In DNA, the CDR3 is TGCAGCGTCCATGAGACAGGGGCGGACGAGCAGTACTTC. The chain employs TRBV29-1 and TRBJ2-5; 8 nucleotides agree with TRBD1. The assigned J gene may be wrong: the sequence end matches TRBJ2-7 better. The CDR3 totals 13 residues. Germline loops: CDR1 SQVTM, CDR2 ANQGSEA.

The V and J genes are TRBV4-2 and TRBJ1-3, with no clear D. Germline CDR1 reads LGHNA; CDR2 reads YNFKEQ. There are 15 residues in the CDR3. V lost 0 bases and J 4 bases, leaving 10 bases between the germline ends. The CDR3 sequence is CASSQDSSYGNTIYF. The CDR3 nucleotides are TGTGCCAGCAGCCAAGATTCTAGTTACGGAAACACCATATATTTT.

The rearrangement links TRBV9 to TRBJ2-1; 9 bases are a match to TRBD1. The germline V gene has CDR1 SGDLS and CDR2 YYNGEE. This CDR3 has 15 amino acids. Losses at the gene ends were 4 bases for V and 12 bases for J; bases not matched to a gene: 14. CDR3 DNA: TGTGCCAGCAGCACAGACAGGGGGACCTTTGAGGCGCAGTTCTTC. Its protein is CASSTDRGTFEAQFF. The full variable domain, in which reference TRBV9 and TRBJ2-1 provide the parts outside the CDR3, is DSGVTQTPKHLITATGQRVTLRCSPRSGDLSVYWYQQSLDQGLQFLIQYYNGEERAKGNILERFSAQQFPDLHSELNLSSLELGDSALYFCASSTDRGTFEAQFFGPGTRLTVL.

There are a few counts of this clonotype. The rearrangement links TRBV20-1 to TRBJ2-1, with a tentative D call TRBD2 (5 bases). CDR3 length: 11 amino acids. Germline V CDR1 and CDR2: DFQATT, SNEGSKA (reference sequence). The CDR3 is CRSDSHNEQFF. CDR3 nucleotide sequence: TGCAGATCGGACTCACACAATGAGCAGTTCTTC.

The chain couples TRBV12-3 or TRBV12-4 to TRBJ2-1; D perhaps matches TRBD1 (5 bases). The DNA end is a closer match to TRBJ2-7, so the J assignment may be wrong. The CDR3 loop spans 15 amino acids. The DNA of the CDR3 is TGTGCCAGCAGTTTATTTAGGGGAAACTCCTACGAGCAGTACTTC. Translated: CASSLFRGNSYEQYF.

This clonotype was found once. The gene calls are TRBV24-1 and TRBJ2-4; D may be TRBD1 (5 bases). Near its end, the DNA agrees better with TRBJ2-7, so the J call may be wrong. There are 16 residues in the CDR3. Germline values: CDR1 KGHDR, CDR2 SFDVKD. The CDR3 reads CATSGGRQTYPYEQYF. The CDR3 nucleotides are TGTGCCACCAGTGGGGGTCGACAGACTTATCCCTACGAGCAGTACTTC.

This clonotype was detected a few times. The J gene is TRBJ1-5, the V gene TRBV28; D gene ambiguous. Germline V gives CDR1 MDHEN, CDR2 SYDVKM. CDR3 length: 14 residues. The V gene lost 6 bases and the J gene lost 3 bases, with 12 bases spanning the gap. The CDR3 DNA sequence: TGTGCCAGCAGAGACCTACCAATCAATCAGCCCCAGCATTTT. It is translated as CASRDLPINQPQHF. The full variable domain, rest sourced from reference TRBV28 and TRBJ1-5, is DVKVTQSSRYLVKRTGEKVFLECVQDMDHENMFWYRQDPGLGLRLIYFSYDVKMKEKGDIPEGYSVSREKKERFSLILESASTNQTSMYLCASRDLPINQPQHFGDGTRLSIL.

The chain joins TRBV6-6 to TRBJ2-7; 9 bases match TRBD2. CDR1 and CDR2 (germline): MNHNY, SVGAGI (reference sequence). The CDR3 is 14 residues long. J lost 0 bases, V lost 6 bases, and 3 bases had no gene match. DNA of the CDR3: TGTGCCAGCAGAACGACTAGCGGCTCCTACGAGCAGTACTTC. This gives the protein CASRTTSGSYEQYF.

The chain combines TRBV7-7 with TRBJ2-2; 8 nucleotides agree with TRBD2. Germline CDR1 and CDR2: SSHAT and FNYEAQ (reference sequence). The CDR3 contains 17 residues. The V and J ends lost 1 base and 5 bases, in that order; junction bases with no gene match: 9. CDR3 DNA: TGTGCCAGCAGCTTAGATGTCGCGGGAGGCCCAACCGGGGAGCTGTTTTTT. This translates into CASSLDVAGGPTGELFF.

The chain has TRBV10-3 and TRBJ1-2; D call uncertain. The germline CDR1 and CDR2 sequences are ENHRY and SYGVKD. This CDR3 contains 13 residues. Trimming took off 8 bases at V and 6 bases at J, with 16 bases between the two ends. CDR3 residues: CAILDGEVNGYTF. DNA of the CDR3: TGTGCCATCTTGGACGGGGAGGTTAATGGCTACACCTTC.

V usage is TRBV11-2 and J usage is TRBJ2-2, with 10 bases lining up with TRBD1. This CDR3 region has 16 residues. V lost 5 bases to trimming and J lost 4 bases; unmatched junction nucleotides: 7. CDR1 SGHAT and CDR2 FQNNGV come from the germline V gene. CDR3 sequence reads: CASSKGGQGSTGELFF. The CDR3 bases are TGTGCCAGCAGCAAAGGGGGACAGGGGAGCACCGGGGAGCTGTTTTTT.

The gene calls are TRBV29-1 and TRBJ2-1; D not resolved. The V gene's germline CDR1 is SQVTM and CDR2 ANQGSEA. This CDR3 spans 16 amino acids. Trimming pared 4 bases from V and 7 bases from J, leaving 23 bases between. The CDR3 sequence: CSVGAVVQLRANEQFF. CDR3 DNA: TGCAGCGTTGGGGCAGTGGTGCAGCTCCGTGCAAATGAGCAGTTCTTC.

This sequence joins TRBV4-1 and TRBJ2-7; D tentatively fits TRBD1 or TRBD2 (6 bases each). Per the germline V gene, CDR1 is MGHRA and CDR2 is YSYEKL. Trimming removed 0 bases from V and 0 bases from J, with 12 bases in between. There are 16 residues in the CDR3. The CDR3, as DNA: TGCGCCAGCAGCCAAGATAGGGGGGTGAGCTCCTACGAGCAGTACTTC. This translates into CASSQDRGVSSYEQYF.

This clonotype came up a few times. The chain couples TRBV13 to TRBJ2-1; TRBD2 agrees at 10 bases. V lost 7 bases to trimming and J lost 7 bases; unmatched junction nucleotides: 7. The CDR3 has 14 amino acids. From germline, CDR1 is PRHDT and CDR2 FYEKMQ (reference sequence). The CDR3 DNA is TGTGCCAGCACCCTAGCGGGGGAATTAAATGAGCAGTTCTTC. Its translation: CASTLAGELNEQFF.

The sample holds a few counts of this clonotype. The V gene is TRBV29-1, the J gene TRBJ2-1; D tentatively reads TRBD1 or TRBD2 (5 bases each). The ends were cut back, 6 bases at V and 8 bases at J, with 14 bases in the middle. CDR1 is SQVTM and CDR2 is ANQGSEA in the germline V gene. The CDR3 runs to 12 residues. The CDR3 DNA is TGCAGCGTCCCCCCGGGACCCCATGAGCAGTTCTTC. Protein product: CSVPPGPHEQFF.

The CDR3 here is CASSLAGRVDEQYF. CDR3 DNA sequence: TGTGCCAGCAGCTTAGCGGGGAGGGTTGACGAGCAGTACTTC. V usage is TRBV7-9 and J usage is TRBJ2-7; TRBD2 matches at 7 bases. Germline V gene lookup returns CDR1 SEHNR and CDR2 FQNEAQ (reference sequence). V lost 0 bases and J lost 5; bases outside the gene matches: 4. The CDR3 contains 14 residues. Full variable domain (outside the CDR3, taken from reference TRBV7-9 and TRBJ2-7): DTGVSQNPRHKITKRGQNVTFRCDPISEHNRLYWYRQTLGQGPEFLTYFQNEAQLEKSRLLSDRFSAERPKGSFSTLEIQRTEQGDSAMYLCASSLAGRVDEQYFGPGTRLTVT.

This chain uses TRBV5-1 with TRBJ2-6, with a tentative D call TRBD1 (6 bases). Germline V lookup: CDR1 SGHRS, CDR2 YFSETQ. Trimming pared 0 bases from V and 0 bases from J, leaving 10 bases between. This CDR3 is 17 amino acids long. The CDR3 DNA reads as TGCGCCAGCAGCTTGGCCCAGGACAGCTCTGGGGCCAACGTCCTGACTTTC. Translating gives CASSLAQDSSGANVLTF.

This clonotype was seen only once. This chain joins TRBV7-6 and TRBJ2-5; weak D call: TRBD2 (6 bases). The CDR3 is made up of 15 amino acids. Looked up from germline, CDR1 is SGHVS and CDR2 is FNYEAQ. V lost 1 base, J lost 0 bases, and 9 bases lay in between. This CDR3 reads CASSLVLADQETQYF. DNA of the CDR3: TGTGCCAGCAGCTTAGTACTAGCCGACCAAGAGACCCAGTACTTC.

The chain is built from TRBV20-1 and TRBJ2-5, with 9 positions matching TRBD1. V shed 3 bases, J shed 11 bases, and the junction held 16 bases outside the gene matches. CDR1 DFQATT and CDR2 SNEGSKA come from the germline V gene (reference sequence). This CDR3 comprises 15 residues. CDR3 nucleotides: TGCAGTGCTAGGGCCCGGGACAGGGTTTACAATGAGCAGTACTTC. This sequence encodes CSARARDRVYNEQYF.

This clonotype was observed a handful of times. The rearrangement links TRBV25-1 to TRBJ1-5; weak D call: TRBD1 (6 bases). The germline gives CDR1 MGHDK, CDR2 SYGVNS. V lost 7 bases, J lost 2 bases, and 9 bases lay in between. The CDR3 has 13 amino acids. The DNA of the CDR3 is TGTGCCAGCACGGGGGCGGGCAATCAGCCCCAGCATTTT. Translation: CASTGAGNQPQHF. The variable domain in full, completed from reference TRBV25-1 and TRBJ1-5, reads EADIYQTPRYLVIGTGKKITLECSQTMGHDKMYWYQQDPGMELHLIHYSYGVNSTEKGDLSSESTVSRIRTEHFPLTLESARPSHTSQYLCASTGAGNQPQHFGDGTRLSIL.

The rearrangement links TRBV25-1 to TRBJ2-3, with 10 nucleotides matching TRBD2. CDR3 length: 16 amino acids. Germline V lookup: CDR1 MGHDK, CDR2 SYGVNS. V trimming: 1 base; J trimming: 4 bases; junction bases outside the gene matches: 5. CDR3 sequence reads: CASSEWSGGASDTQYF. CDR3 in DNA: TGTGCCAGCAGTGAATGGAGCGGGGGGGCCTCAGATACGCAGTATTTT.

This sequence joins TRBV15 and TRBJ2-1, with 7 bases aligning to TRBD1. CDR3 size: 17 residues. Germline CDR1 reads LNHNV; CDR2 reads YYDKDF (reference sequence). The V and J ends lost 0 bases and 9 bases, in that order; junction bases with no gene match: 14. The CDR3 coding sequence is TGTGCCACCAGCAGAGAGATAGGGGGCGCAACAACGGGTGAGCAGTTCTTC. It codes for CATSREIGGATTGEQFF.

The V and J genes are TRBV20-1 and TRBJ2-1; TRBD2 agrees at 7 bases. CDR1 is DFQATT and CDR2 is SNEGSKA in the germline V gene (reference sequence). CDR3 length equals 12 residues. The V and J ends lost 6 bases and 3 bases, in that order; junction bases with no gene match: 2. CDR3 bases: TGCAGTGCCTGGGACTACTACAATGAGCAGTTCTTC. Translated: CSAWDYYNEQFF.